Listed below are T cell receptor beta chains from one sample, sequenced in a study of CD8+ T cells in alopecia areata. TCRdb's table, derived via immunoSEQ multiplex PCR, lists solely in-frame clones and lacks some. This table has roughly 130,000 clones, 58% appearing once. The sample here was CD4+ T cells sorted from blood, taken at week 0. Every receptor here comes from a human donor with alopecia areata. The CDR3 runs from the conserved cysteine through the conserved F or W. The order of the fields is clone size, V gene, J gene, D gene, CDR3 DNA, CDR3 protein. The D gene is left open where the match is weak. Clone sizes are given selectively: once, few, many, or a class where the clone is expanded.

clone_size: -; v_call: TRBV27; j_call: TRBJ2-5; d_call: TRBD2; cdr3_nt: TGTGCCAGCAGTTTATCGGGCGGACTCGGGGGGGAGACCCAGTACTTC; cdr3_aa: CASSLSGGLGGETQYF
clone_size: few; v_call: TRBV10-3; j_call: TRBJ2-7; d_call: TRBD2; cdr3_nt: TGTGCCATCAGTGTCTCGGATCCCAGGGAGGGTGAGCAGTACTTC; cdr3_aa: CAISVSDPREGEQYF
clone_size: -; v_call: TRBV9; j_call: TRBJ2-1; d_call: -; cdr3_nt: TGTGCCAGCAGCGTAGGTCATGGATCCTCCAATGAGCAGTTCTTC; cdr3_aa: CASSVGHGSSNEQFF
clone_size: -; v_call: TRBV11-1; j_call: TRBJ2-1; d_call: -; cdr3_nt: TGTGCCAGCAGCTTCAGGGGACCTTCCTACAATGAGCAGTTCTTC; cdr3_aa: CASSFRGPSYNEQFF
clone_size: -; v_call: TRBV4-3; j_call: TRBJ2-7; d_call: -; cdr3_nt: TGCGCCAGCAGCCAACACCCCAACTCCTACGAGCAGTACTTC; cdr3_aa: CASSQHPNSYEQYF
clone_size: many; v_call: TRBV5-1; j_call: TRBJ2-1; d_call: TRBD1; cdr3_nt: TGCGCCAGCAGCTTGTATGGGACAGAGTACAATGAGCAGTTCTTC; cdr3_aa: CASSLYGTEYNEQFF
clone_size: -; v_call: TRBV9; j_call: TRBJ2-3; d_call: TRBD2; cdr3_nt: TGTGCCAGCAGCGTAGGGGGCGGGAGAACAGATACGCAGTATTTT; cdr3_aa: CASSVGGGRTDTQYF
clone_size: -; v_call: TRBV7-2; j_call: TRBJ1-5; d_call: -; cdr3_nt: TGTGCCAGCAGCTTAGGAAATCAGCCCCAGCATTTT; cdr3_aa: CASSLGNQPQHF
clone_size: -; v_call: TRBV4-3; j_call: TRBJ1-3; d_call: -; cdr3_nt: TGCGCCAGCAGCCAACAACCGGGACCTGGAAACACCATATATTTT; cdr3_aa: CASSQQPGPGNTIYF
clone_size: -; v_call: TRBV28; j_call: TRBJ1-2; d_call: -; cdr3_nt: TGTGCCAGCAGTCCACCGGGATTCTATGGCTACACCTTC; cdr3_aa: CASSPPGFYGYTF
clone_size: -; v_call: TRBV7-9; j_call: TRBJ1-2; d_call: TRBD1; cdr3_nt: TGTGCCAGCAGCCCCAGGCCAGGACAGGACTATGGCTACACCTTC; cdr3_aa: CASSPRPGQDYGYTF
clone_size: -; v_call: TRBV4-2; j_call: TRBJ2-5; d_call: TRBD2; cdr3_nt: TGTGCCAGCAGCCTGACTACTAGCGGGCAAGAGACCCAGTACTTC; cdr3_aa: CASSLTTSGQETQYF
clone_size: -; v_call: TRBV5-6; j_call: TRBJ1-5; d_call: -; cdr3_nt: TGTGCCAGCAGCGTGGGGGGGCATAGCAATCAGCCCCAGCATTTT; cdr3_aa: CASSVGGHSNQPQHF
clone_size: -; v_call: TRBV23-1; j_call: TRBJ2-7; d_call: -; cdr3_nt: TGCGCCGGACCCCGAGGGGTCTGGGACTCTCTATCCTACGAGCAGTACTTC; cdr3_aa: CAGPRGVWDSLSYEQYF
clone_size: once; v_call: TRBV4-1; j_call: TRBJ2-7; d_call: -; cdr3_nt: TGCGCCAGCAGCCAAGACCACCCAAGCTCCTACGAGCAGTACTTC; cdr3_aa: CASSQDHPSSYEQYF
clone_size: -; v_call: TRBV7-9; j_call: TRBJ2-5; d_call: -; cdr3_nt: TGTGCCAGCAGCCCGGCTAGCTTTGGGGAGACCCAGTACTTC; cdr3_aa: CASSPASFGETQYF
clone_size: once; v_call: TRBV2; j_call: TRBJ1-4; d_call: TRBD1; cdr3_nt: TGTGCCAGCAGTGCGGACAGGCCGTGGAACGAAAAACTGTTTTTT; cdr3_aa: CASSADRPWNEKLFF
clone_size: -; v_call: TRBV9; j_call: TRBJ2-7; d_call: -; cdr3_nt: TGTGCCAGCAGCCCCCGGACCGATTCGCGCGAGCAGTACTTC; cdr3_aa: CASSPRTDSREQYF
clone_size: few; v_call: TRBV2; j_call: TRBJ1-2; d_call: -; cdr3_nt: TGTGCCAGCAGTGAAGCGCGGGCGGGGGATGGCTACACCTTC; cdr3_aa: CASSEARAGDGYTF
clone_size: few; v_call: TRBV7-2; j_call: TRBJ2-3; d_call: -; cdr3_nt: TGTGCCAGCAGCTTAAATACACCGGGAAGAGCGCCAGATACGCAGTATTTT; cdr3_aa: CASSLNTPGRAPDTQYF
clone_size: -; v_call: TRBV5-6; j_call: TRBJ1-4; d_call: -; cdr3_nt: TGTGCCAGCAGCCTACAGACAGGAATCAGCAGTTTT; cdr3_aa: CASSLQTGISSF
clone_size: -; v_call: TRBV9; j_call: TRBJ2-5; d_call: TRBD2; cdr3_nt: TGTGCCAGCAGCGTAGCTATTAGCGGGAGTGGGAAGACCCAGTACTTC; cdr3_aa: CASSVAISGSGKTQYF
clone_size: -; v_call: TRBV7-2; j_call: TRBJ2-7; d_call: TRBD1; cdr3_nt: TGTGCCAGCAGCCCAAGAAGGGGGCCTGACGAGCAGTACTTC; cdr3_aa: CASSPRRGPDEQYF
clone_size: -; v_call: TRBV4-1; j_call: TRBJ2-4; d_call: -; cdr3_nt: TGCGCCAGCAGCCAAGGGACGCAAAACATTCAGTACTTC; cdr3_aa: CASSQGTQNIQYF
clone_size: -; v_call: TRBV5-1; j_call: TRBJ1-1; d_call: -; cdr3_nt: TGCGCCAGCAGCTTAGCGGCCGTGAGGGACACTGAAGCTTTCTTT; cdr3_aa: CASSLAAVRDTEAFF
clone_size: -; v_call: TRBV5-4; j_call: TRBJ1-4; d_call: -; cdr3_nt: TGTGCCAGCAGCGAACAGGGTAGGACAACTAATGAAAAACTGTTTTTT; cdr3_aa: CASSEQGRTTNEKLFF
clone_size: -; v_call: TRBV6-5; j_call: TRBJ1-2; d_call: -; cdr3_nt: TGTGCCAGCAGCATCGCCGGGGGTGGCTACACCTTC; cdr3_aa: CASSIAGGGYTF
clone_size: -; v_call: TRBV6-1; j_call: TRBJ2-1; d_call: TRBD2; cdr3_nt: TGTGCCGGGCGGGGGGGTAATCTCGATGAGCAGTTCTTC; cdr3_aa: CAGRGGNLDEQFF
clone_size: once; v_call: TRBV9; j_call: TRBJ2-7; d_call: -; cdr3_nt: TGTGCCAGCAGCGCCCACCCGGCGGGTACCATCGCCTACGAGCAGTACTTC; cdr3_aa: CASSAHPAGTIAYEQYF
clone_size: -; v_call: TRBV4-1; j_call: TRBJ2-1; d_call: TRBD2; cdr3_nt: TGCGCCAGCAGCCAACAACTAGCGGGAACCTACAATGAGCAGTTCTTC; cdr3_aa: CASSQQLAGTYNEQFF
clone_size: -; v_call: TRBV4-3; j_call: TRBJ1-1; d_call: -; cdr3_nt: TGCGCCAGCAGCCAAGATGTGGCACGTTGGGCTTTCTTT; cdr3_aa: CASSQDVARWAFF
clone_size: -; v_call: TRBV2; j_call: TRBJ2-7; d_call: TRBD2; cdr3_nt: TGTGCCAGCAGCCCCTCTAGCGGGAGTAGCGAGCAGTACTTC; cdr3_aa: CASSPSSGSSEQYF
clone_size: once; v_call: TRBV7-2; j_call: TRBJ2-1; d_call: -; cdr3_nt: TGTGCCAGCAGCAATCGTCAGGGAACCTCCTACAATGAGCAGTTCTTC; cdr3_aa: CASSNRQGTSYNEQFF
clone_size: -; v_call: TRBV5-6; j_call: TRBJ1-2; d_call: -; cdr3_nt: TGTGCCAGCAGCTCTGGGAGGCGATATGGCTACACCTTC; cdr3_aa: CASSSGRRYGYTF
clone_size: -; v_call: TRBV18; j_call: TRBJ2-5; d_call: -; cdr3_nt: TGTGCCAGCTCACCTAGCGTAGAGACCCAGTACTTC; cdr3_aa: CASSPSVETQYF
clone_size: once; v_call: TRBV7-2; j_call: TRBJ2-5; d_call: TRBD2; cdr3_nt: TGTGCCAGCAGCTCCTTGGGGACTACCAGGACCCAGTACTTC; cdr3_aa: CASSSLGTTRTQYF
clone_size: once; v_call: TRBV7-2; j_call: TRBJ2-4; d_call: -; cdr3_nt: TGTGCCAGCAGCTTACAGGCTGGGCTGTTATCCAAAAACATTCAGTACTTC; cdr3_aa: CASSLQAGLLSKNIQYF
clone_size: -; v_call: TRBV7-8; j_call: TRBJ1-2; d_call: -; cdr3_nt: TGTGCCAGCAGCTTAGTCGACAGTGGCTACACCTTC; cdr3_aa: CASSLVDSGYTF
clone_size: -; v_call: TRBV5-1; j_call: TRBJ2-7; d_call: -; cdr3_nt: TGCGCCAGCAGCAAGGGACAATCAGCCTACGAGCAGTACTTC; cdr3_aa: CASSKGQSAYEQYF
clone_size: -; v_call: TRBV28; j_call: TRBJ2-3; d_call: -; cdr3_nt: TGTGCCAGCAGTCTCCCAGCAAGGCCAGATACGCAGTATTTT; cdr3_aa: CASSLPARPDTQYF
clone_size: -; v_call: TRBV11-2; j_call: TRBJ2-5; d_call: TRBD1; cdr3_nt: TGTGCCAGCAGCATACAGGGGACCGAGACCCAGTACTTC; cdr3_aa: CASSIQGTETQYF
clone_size: few; v_call: TRBV11-2; j_call: TRBJ2-5; d_call: -; cdr3_nt: TGTGCCAGCAGCCCGAACCAAGAGACCCAGTACTTC; cdr3_aa: CASSPNQETQYF
clone_size: -; v_call: TRBV7-9; j_call: TRBJ1-4; d_call: TRBD1; cdr3_nt: TGTGCCAGCAGCTTGAACAGGGGGTACGGAAAACTGTTTTTT; cdr3_aa: CASSLNRGYGKLFF
clone_size: once; v_call: TRBV5-1; j_call: TRBJ1-2; d_call: -; cdr3_nt: TGCGCCAGCAGCCCGGAAATCGGGGCAGCTAACTATGGCTACACCTTC; cdr3_aa: CASSPEIGAANYGYTF
clone_size: few; v_call: TRBV7-9; j_call: TRBJ1-1; d_call: -; cdr3_nt: TGTGCCAGCAGCTCCGCGAAAGGACTCCTTACCGAGAACACTGAAGCTTTCTTT; cdr3_aa: CASSSAKGLLTENTEAFF